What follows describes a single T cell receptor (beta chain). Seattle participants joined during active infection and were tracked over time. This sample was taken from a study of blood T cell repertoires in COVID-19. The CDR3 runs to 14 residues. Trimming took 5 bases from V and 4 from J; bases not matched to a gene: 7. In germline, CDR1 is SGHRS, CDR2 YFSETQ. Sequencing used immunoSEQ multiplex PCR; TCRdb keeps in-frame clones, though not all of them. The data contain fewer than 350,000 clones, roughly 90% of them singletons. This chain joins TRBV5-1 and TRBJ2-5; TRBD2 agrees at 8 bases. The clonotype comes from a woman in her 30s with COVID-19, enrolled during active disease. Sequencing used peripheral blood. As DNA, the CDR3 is TGCGCCAGCAGATTTAGCGGGGCAGGAGAGACCCAGTACTTC. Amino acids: CASRFSGAGETQYF.